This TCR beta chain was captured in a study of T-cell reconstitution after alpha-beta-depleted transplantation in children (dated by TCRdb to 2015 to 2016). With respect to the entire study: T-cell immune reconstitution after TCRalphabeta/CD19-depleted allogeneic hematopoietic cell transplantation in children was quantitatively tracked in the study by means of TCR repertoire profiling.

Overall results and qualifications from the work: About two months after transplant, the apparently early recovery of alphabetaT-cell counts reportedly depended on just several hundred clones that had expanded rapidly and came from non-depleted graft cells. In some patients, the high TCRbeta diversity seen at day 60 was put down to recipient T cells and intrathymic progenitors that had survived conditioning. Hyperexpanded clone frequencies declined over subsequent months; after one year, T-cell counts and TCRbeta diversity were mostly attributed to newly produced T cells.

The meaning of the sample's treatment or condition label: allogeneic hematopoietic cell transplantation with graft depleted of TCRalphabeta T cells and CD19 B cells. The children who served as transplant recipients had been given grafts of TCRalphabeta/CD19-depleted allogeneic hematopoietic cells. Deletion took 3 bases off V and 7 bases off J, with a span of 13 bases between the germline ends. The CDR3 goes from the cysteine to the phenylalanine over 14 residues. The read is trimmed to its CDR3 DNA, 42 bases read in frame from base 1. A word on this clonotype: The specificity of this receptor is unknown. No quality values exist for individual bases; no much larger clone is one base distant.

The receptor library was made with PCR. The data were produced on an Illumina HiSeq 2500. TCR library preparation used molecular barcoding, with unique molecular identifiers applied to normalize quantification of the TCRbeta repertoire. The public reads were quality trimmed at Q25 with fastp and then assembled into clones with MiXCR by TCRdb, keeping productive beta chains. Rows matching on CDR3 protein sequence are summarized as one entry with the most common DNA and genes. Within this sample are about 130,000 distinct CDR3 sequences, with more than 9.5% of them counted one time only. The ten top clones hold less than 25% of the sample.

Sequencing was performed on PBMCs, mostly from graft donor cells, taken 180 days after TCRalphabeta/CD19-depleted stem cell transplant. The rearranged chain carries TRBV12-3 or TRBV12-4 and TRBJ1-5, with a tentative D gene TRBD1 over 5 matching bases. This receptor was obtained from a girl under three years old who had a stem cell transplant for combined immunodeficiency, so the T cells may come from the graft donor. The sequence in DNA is TGTGCCAGCAGTTTCCTCCAGGGAGAGCAGCCCCAGCATTTT. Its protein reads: CASSFLQGEQPQHF.